The clone carrying this T cell receptor (beta chain) has at least ten counts. Trimming removed 5 bases from V and 4 bases from J; junction bases left unmatched: 7. The CDR3 extends over 13 amino acids. The V gene's germline CDR1 is DFQATT and CDR2 SNEGSKA (reference sequence). This record belongs to a study of early T cells in non-severe SARS-CoV-2 infection. Each single cDNA molecule received a unique molecular identifier. TCRdb reprocessed the 5' RACE reads with MiXCR, giving one entry per CDR3 protein. This table has about 45,000 distinct CDR3 sequences, 11% appearing once. The sequence was obtained from an adult who was a healthcare worker with PCR-confirmed SARS-CoV-2 infection or an uninfected control (not recorded which). The sample consisted of whole blood. The V gene is TRBV20-1, the J gene TRBJ1-2, with 7 bases aligning to TRBD1. This CDR3 is CSALQGTTYGYTF. The CDR3 bases are TGCAGTGCTTTACAGGGGACGACCTATGGCTACACCTTC.